The 8 T cell receptor beta chains reported below all come from one sample, sequenced in a study of blood T cell repertoires in COVID-19. The method was immunoSEQ multiplex PCR; TCRdb's version includes in-frame clones alone and lacks a portion of them. The profile covers about 150,000 clones, with about 85% appearing a single time and around 8.1% taken by the ten largest. Sequencing input: peripheral blood. Receptors were obtained from a woman aged 55 to 70 with COVID-19, enrolled during active disease.

V and J are TRBV5-5 and TRBJ1-3, with TRBD1 as a possible D gene (5 bases). The germline CDR1 and CDR2 sequences are SGHKS and YYEKEE (reference sequence). V lost 2 bases and J 4 bases, leaving 13 bases between the germline ends. The CDR3 has 15 amino acids. CDR3 residues: CASSFGGTAGNTIYF. The CDR3 coding sequence is TGTGCCAGCAGCTTTGGGGGGACGGCAGGAAACACCATATATTTT.

The V gene is TRBV28, the J gene TRBJ1-3; D perhaps matches TRBD1 (6 bases). Trimming took off 5 bases at V and 0 bases at J, with 11 bases between the two ends. Germline V lookup: CDR1 MDHEN, CDR2 SYDVKM. This CDR3 region has 15 residues. The CDR3 here is CASSNTGTSGNTIYF. The CDR3 nucleotides read TGTGCCAGCAGTAATACAGGGACCTCTGGAAACACCATATATTTT.

This chain connects TRBV3-1 (or the pseudogene TRBV3-2) to TRBJ1-1; tentative D call: TRBD1 (6 bases). The CDR3 runs 14 residues. V was cut by 4 bases and J by 1 base, with 10 bases left in between. Germline-derived CDR1 and CDR2 are LGHDT and YNNKEL (reference sequence). CDR3 nucleotides: TGTGCCAGCAGCCGCCAACAGGGGAACACTGAAGCTTTCTTT. Encoded protein: CASSRQQGNTEAFF.

The V call is TRBV7-8, the J call TRBJ2-7, with TRBD2 matching over 8 bases. The CDR3 loop spans 15 amino acids. The trim removed 3 bases at V and 4 bases at J, leaving 8 bases unmatched. Germline assignment: CDR1 SGHVS and CDR2 FQNEAQ. This chain's CDR3 is CASSFREGLVYEQYF. CDR3 nucleotides: TGTGCCAGCAGCTTCCGGGAGGGCCTAGTGTACGAGCAGTACTTC.

The chain uses TRBV5-1 and TRBJ1-2, with D hard to call. The CDR3 sequence is 14 residues long. The ends were cut back, 0 bases at V and 2 bases at J, with 8 bases in the middle. Germline CDR1 is SGHRS and CDR2 is YFSETQ. CDR3 in DNA: TGCGCCAGCAGCTTGGACACGCGGAACTATGGCTACACCTTC. This codes for CASSLDTRNYGYTF.

This clone has more than one count but fewer than ten. The V gene is TRBV5-1, the J gene TRBJ1-4, with D possibly TRBD1 on 6 matching bases. V was pared by 0 bases and J by 8 bases, with 20 bases between. Germline values: CDR1 SGHRS, CDR2 YFSETQ. The CDR3 loop spans 17 amino acids. DNA for the CDR3: TGCGCCAGCAGCTTGGCTGGTCGGGGGGCAAGGTCGGAAAAACTGTTTTTT. Protein: CASSLAGRGARSEKLFF.

The chain links TRBV5-1 to TRBJ1-1; D unresolved. The CDR3 spans 13 residues. With 0 bases removed from V and 5 bases from J, the gap between germline ends came to 8 bases. Germline CDR1 is SGHRS and CDR2 is YFSETQ. CDR3 residues: CASSLERITEAFF. CDR3 in DNA: TGCGCCAGCAGCTTGGAGAGGATTACTGAAGCTTTCTTT.

The rearrangement links TRBV9 to TRBJ2-1; 10 bases line up with TRBD2. There are 15 residues in the CDR3. Germline V lookup: CDR1 SGDLS, CDR2 YYNGEE. The junction had 4 bases not matched to a gene; V was cut back by 2 bases and J by 5 bases. This chain's CDR3 is CASSVALAGNNEQFF. The CDR3 coding sequence is TGTGCCAGCAGCGTGGCACTAGCGGGGAACAATGAGCAGTTCTTC.